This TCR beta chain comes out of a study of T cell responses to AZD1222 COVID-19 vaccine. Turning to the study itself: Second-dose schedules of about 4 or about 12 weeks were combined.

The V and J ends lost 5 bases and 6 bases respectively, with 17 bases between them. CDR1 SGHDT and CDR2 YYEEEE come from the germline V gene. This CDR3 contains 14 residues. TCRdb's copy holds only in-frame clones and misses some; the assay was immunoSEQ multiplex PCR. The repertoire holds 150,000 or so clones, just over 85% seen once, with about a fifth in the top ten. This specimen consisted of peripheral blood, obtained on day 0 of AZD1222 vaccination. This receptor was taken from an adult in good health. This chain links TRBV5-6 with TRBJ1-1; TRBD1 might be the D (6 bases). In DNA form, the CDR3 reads TGTGCCAGCAGTTCAATACAGGGATGGGCTGAAGCTTTCTTT. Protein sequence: CASSSIQGWAEAFF.